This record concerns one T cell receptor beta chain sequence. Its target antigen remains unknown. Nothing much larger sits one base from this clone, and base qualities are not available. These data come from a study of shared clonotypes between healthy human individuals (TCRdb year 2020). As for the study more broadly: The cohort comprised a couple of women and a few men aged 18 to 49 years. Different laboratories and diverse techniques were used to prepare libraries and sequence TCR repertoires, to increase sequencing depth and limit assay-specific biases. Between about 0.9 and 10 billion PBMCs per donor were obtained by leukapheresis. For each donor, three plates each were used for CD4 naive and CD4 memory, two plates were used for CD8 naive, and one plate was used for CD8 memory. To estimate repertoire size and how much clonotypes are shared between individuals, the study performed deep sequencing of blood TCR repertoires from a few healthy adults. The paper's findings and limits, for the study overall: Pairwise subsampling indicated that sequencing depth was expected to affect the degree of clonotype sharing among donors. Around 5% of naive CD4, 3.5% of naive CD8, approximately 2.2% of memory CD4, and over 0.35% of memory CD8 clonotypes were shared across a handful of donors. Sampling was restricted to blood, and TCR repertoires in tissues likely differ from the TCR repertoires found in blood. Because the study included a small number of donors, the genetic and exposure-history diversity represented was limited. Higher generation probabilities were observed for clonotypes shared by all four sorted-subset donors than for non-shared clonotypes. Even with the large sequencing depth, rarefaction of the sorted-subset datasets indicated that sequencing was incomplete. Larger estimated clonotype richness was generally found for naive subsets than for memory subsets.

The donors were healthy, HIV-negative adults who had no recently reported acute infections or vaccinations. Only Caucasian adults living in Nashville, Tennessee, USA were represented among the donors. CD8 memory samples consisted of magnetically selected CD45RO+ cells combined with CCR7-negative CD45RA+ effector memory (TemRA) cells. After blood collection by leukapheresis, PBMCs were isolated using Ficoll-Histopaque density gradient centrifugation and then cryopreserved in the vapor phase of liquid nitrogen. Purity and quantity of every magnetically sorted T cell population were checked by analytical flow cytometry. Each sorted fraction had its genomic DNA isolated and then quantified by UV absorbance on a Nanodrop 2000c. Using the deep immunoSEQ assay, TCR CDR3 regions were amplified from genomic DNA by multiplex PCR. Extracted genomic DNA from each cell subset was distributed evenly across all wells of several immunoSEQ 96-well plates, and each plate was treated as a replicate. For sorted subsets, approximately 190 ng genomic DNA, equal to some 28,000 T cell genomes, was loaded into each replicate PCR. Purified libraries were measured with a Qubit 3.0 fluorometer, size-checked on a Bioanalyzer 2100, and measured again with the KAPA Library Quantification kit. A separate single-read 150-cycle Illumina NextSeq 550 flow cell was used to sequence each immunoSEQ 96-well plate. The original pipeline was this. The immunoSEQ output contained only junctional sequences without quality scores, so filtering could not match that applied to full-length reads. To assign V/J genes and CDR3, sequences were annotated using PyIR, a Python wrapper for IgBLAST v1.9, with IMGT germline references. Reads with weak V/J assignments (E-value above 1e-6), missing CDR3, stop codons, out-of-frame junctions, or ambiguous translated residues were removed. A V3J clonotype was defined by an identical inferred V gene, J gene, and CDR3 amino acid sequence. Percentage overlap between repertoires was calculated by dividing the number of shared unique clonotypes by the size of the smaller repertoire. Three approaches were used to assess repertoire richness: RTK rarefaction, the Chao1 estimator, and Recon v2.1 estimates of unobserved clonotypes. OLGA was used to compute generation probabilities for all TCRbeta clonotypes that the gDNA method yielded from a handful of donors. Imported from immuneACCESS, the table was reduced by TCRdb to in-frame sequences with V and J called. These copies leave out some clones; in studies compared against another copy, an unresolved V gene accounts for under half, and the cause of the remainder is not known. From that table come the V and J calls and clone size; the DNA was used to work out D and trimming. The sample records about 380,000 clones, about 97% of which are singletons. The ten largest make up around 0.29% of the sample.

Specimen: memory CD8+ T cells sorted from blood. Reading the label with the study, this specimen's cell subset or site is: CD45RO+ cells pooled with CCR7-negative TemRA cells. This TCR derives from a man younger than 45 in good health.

The bases read TGCGCCAGCAGCCAAGAGCGGGTCGTCACAGATACGCAGTATTTT. Translated, this is CASSQERVVTDTQYF. This receptor chain uses TRBV4-1 and TRBJ2-3, with TRBD2 tentatively as D gene (5 bases match). From its cysteine to its phenylalanine, the CDR3 spans 15 amino acids. CDR3 DNA only is kept here, 45 bases in frame from base 1. From the germline V gene, CDR1 is MGHRA and CDR2 is YSYEKL. V and J lose 0 bases and 2 bases, and a span of 9 bases separates them.